This T cell receptor (beta chain) was captured by sequencing in a study of blood T cell repertoires in COVID-19. Under the authors' procedure: Amplification from reference gene primers served as the basis for estimated nucleated cell counts. TCRdb keeps only in-frame clones here, not all; method: immunoSEQ multiplex PCR. That table furnishes V, J and clone size, whereas the DNA furnished D and trimming. The data contain 70,000 to 95,000 clones, 88% of them seen just once; the ten biggest clones take up 4.8%. Germline CDR1 LNHDA, CDR2 SQIVND (reference sequence). Trimming at V came to 5 bases and at J to 9 bases, leaving 11 bases not matched to a gene. This CDR3 contains 14 residues.

Specimen: peripheral blood. The source is a woman aged 80 or over with active COVID-19. The rearrangement uses TRBV19 and TRBJ1-2, with 8 bases matching TRBD1. CDR3 nucleotides: TGTGCCAGTAGTTTGGCCCGGACAGGGTCGCGCTACACCTTC. Translating it yields CASSLARTGSRYTF.